The 16 T cell receptor beta chains in this list originate from one sample, sequenced in a study of T cells in Graves' hyperthyroidism and ophthalmopathy. TCR beta CDR3 regions were amplified from RNA transcripts. Carried out on the TCR CDR3, a first-round RT-PCR used the HTBI primer set. TCRdb fed the multiplex PCR reads into MiXCR, producing one record per CDR3 protein. The profile shows roughly 280,000 distinct CDR3 sequences, approximately 17% of them singletons. Sequencing was performed on blood. These receptors were obtained from a woman aged 55-69 years with Graves' ophthalmopathy.

In this sample, this clonotype turned up many times. This chain uses TRBV28 with TRBJ2-1; a possible D gene is TRBD2 (6 bases). This CDR3 region has 14 residues. Trimming removed 3 bases at V and 7 bases at J, with 13 bases between. Looked up from germline, CDR1 is MDHEN and CDR2 is SYDVKM. CDR3 protein: CASSFLGGGNEQFF. In DNA, the CDR3 is TGTGCCAGCAGTTTTCTCGGGGGTGGGAATGAGCAGTTCTTC.

The rearrangement joins TRBV20-1 to TRBJ2-4; D perhaps matches TRBD1 (5 bases). The CDR3 extends over 14 amino acids. Germline CDR1 is DFQATT and CDR2 is SNEGSKA (reference sequence). Trimming cost V 5 bases and J 1 base, with 12 bases left between them. The CDR3 region has the DNA TGCAGTGCTCCACAGGCCGGGGCCAAAAACATTCAGTACTTC. It specifies CSAPQAGAKNIQYF.

The sample holds many counts of this clonotype. The CDR3 DNA reads TGTGCCAGCAGCTTAGTTGGGAGGTATCAGCCCCAGCATTTT. Its protein product is CASSLVGRYQPQHF. The rearrangement uses TRBV11-2 and TRBJ1-5; unclear D gene. CDR3 length: 14 amino acids. The V end was cut by 1 base, the J end by 5 bases, with 9 bases between. The germline CDR1 and CDR2 sequences are SGHAT and FQNNGV.

This clonotype has at least ten counts. The J gene is TRBJ2-3, the V gene TRBV2; D is undetermined. CDR3 length: 14 residues. V shed 2 bases and J shed 5 bases, with 11 bases lying between them. Germline CDR1 SNHLY, CDR2 FYNNEI. The CDR3: CASSESAWGDTQYF. The DNA of the CDR3 is TGTGCCAGCAGTGAAAGCGCTTGGGGAGATACGCAGTATTTT.

The gene calls are TRBV4-2 and TRBJ2-7; maybe TRBD1 (5 bases). Trimming took 1 base from V and 1 from J, leaving 17 bases between them. The CDR3 length is 17 residues. The germline V gene has CDR1 LGHNA and CDR2 YNFKEQ. The CDR3 nucleotides are TGTGCCAGCAGCCAAGCTTGGGGCCAGGCGATATCCTACGAGCAGTACTTC. Its protein product is CASSQAWGQAISYEQYF.

V gene TRBV10-3 combines with J gene TRBJ2-1, with a tentative D call TRBD2 (5 bases). From germline, CDR1 is ENHRY and CDR2 SYGVKD. This CDR3 spans 15 amino acids. Trimming stripped 3 bases from V and 0 bases from J, with 9 bases between. The CDR3 nucleotides read TGTGCCATCAGTGATTGGGAGAGCTCCTACAATGAGCAGTTCTTC. This sequence encodes CAISDWESSYNEQFF.

The rearrangement links TRBV5-1 to TRBJ1-6, with a tentative D call TRBD1 (5 bases). Trimming shortened V by 0 bases and J by 9 bases, and 19 bases separated the two germline ends. CDR1 SGHRS and CDR2 YFSETQ come from the germline V gene. CDR3 length equals 17 residues. The DNA of the CDR3 is TGCGCCAGCAGCTTGGATGTACGGGGCATTGGTAGTTCACCCCTCCACTTT. This gives the protein CASSLDVRGIGSSPLHF. The full variable domain, its missing parts supplied by reference TRBV5-1 and TRBJ1-6, is KAGVTQTPRYLIKTRGQQVTLSCSPISGHRSVSWYQQTPGQGLQFLFEYFSETQRNKGNFPGRFSGRQFSNSRSEMNVSTLELGDSALYLCASSLDVRGIGSSPLHFGNGTRLTVT.

This clonotype was counted many times. This chain links TRBV12-3 or TRBV12-4 with TRBJ2-7; 7 bases are shared with TRBD1. This CDR3 has 15 residues. V was pared by 8 bases and J by 1 base, with 11 bases of the junction left unmatched. CDR3 amino acids: CASSDSGGRSYEQYF. For the CDR3, the DNA is TGTGCCAGCTCCGACTCAGGGGGACGATCCTACGAGCAGTACTTC.

The table lists this clonotype with many counts. This chain connects TRBV12-3 or TRBV12-4 to TRBJ2-2; D is undetermined. The V gene lost 3 bases and the J gene lost 1 base, with 9 bases spanning the gap. This CDR3 spans 15 amino acids. The DNA of the CDR3 is TGTGCCAGCAGTTTTGCGCGGTTGAACACCGGGGAGCTGTTTTTT. It yields the protein CASSFARLNTGELFF.

The sample holds many counts of this clonotype. The gene calls are TRBV6-5 and TRBJ2-6; either TRBD1 or TRBD2 may fit D (6 bases each). This CDR3 has 16 residues. V dropped 4 bases and J dropped 3 bases, with 13 bases sitting between them. Germline assignment: CDR1 MNHEY and CDR2 SVGAGI. The CDR3 is CASSLRGDSGANVLTF. The CDR3 DNA is TGTGCCAGCAGTTTAAGGGGGGATAGTGGGGCCAACGTCCTGACTTTC.

The table lists this clonotype with many counts. The chain has TRBV10-3 and TRBJ1-1; D unclear. This CDR3 has 14 residues. Germline lookup yields CDR1 ENHRY and CDR2 SYGVKD. V was shortened by 0 bases and J by 1 base, with 6 bases between the two germline ends. The CDR3 DNA follows: TGTGCCATCAGTGAGTCTTTGAAGAACACTGAAGCTTTCTTT. It translates to CAISESLKNTEAFF.

Comments on this clonotype: Given a much more abundant clone one base away, this may be a read error. CDR3 DNA: TGTGTCAGCAAGATACAGGGTCAAGGTAGCAATCAGCCCCAGCATTTT. Translating gives CVSKIQGQGSNQPQHF. V usage is TRBV6-1 and J usage is TRBJ1-5, with D maybe TRBD1 (6 bases). The CDR3 contains 16 residues. CDR1 and CDR2 from the germline V gene are MNHNS and SASEGT.

This chain links TRBV7-6 with TRBJ1-5; 8 nucleotides line up with TRBD1. This CDR3 spans 14 amino acids. V lost 0 bases to trimming and J lost 10 bases; unmatched junction nucleotides: 5. The germline CDR1 and CDR2 sequences are SGHVS and FNYEAQ. The CDR3 reads CASSLAFQGAPQHF. DNA for the CDR3: TGTGCCAGCAGCTTAGCATTTCAGGGGGCACCCCAGCATTTT.

In this sample, this clonotype turned up many times. V usage is TRBV28 and J usage is TRBJ2-3; the D is unclear. The V and J ends lost 4 bases and 0 bases respectively, with 14 bases between them. The CDR3 runs 16 residues. Germline V gives CDR1 MDHEN, CDR2 SYDVKM. CDR3 region: CASSSPRYSSTDTQYF. CDR3 sequence (DNA): TGTGCCAGCAGTTCACCAAGGTATTCTAGCACAGATACGCAGTATTTT.

This chain's CDR3 is CSARRQGIVYEQYF. CDR3 DNA: TGCAGTGCTAGACGACAGGGCATCGTCTACGAGCAGTACTTC. The genes are TRBV20-1 and TRBJ2-7, with 7 bases matching TRBD1. This CDR3 has 14 amino acids. Germline trimming cut 2 bases from V and 3 bases from J; bases unmatched to any gene: 7. Germline CDR1 is DFQATT and CDR2 is SNEGSKA (reference sequence).

The J gene is TRBJ2-1, the V gene TRBV19; D is unresolved. This CDR3 contains 17 residues. Trimming cost V 5 bases and J 6 bases, with 23 bases left between them. Germline V lookup: CDR1 LNHDA, CDR2 SQIVND (reference sequence). CDR3 in amino acids: CASSSDDLELRLNEQFF. CDR3 bases: TGTGCCAGTAGTTCGGACGACCTAGAGCTACGACTCAATGAGCAGTTCTTC. Together with reference TRBV19 and TRBJ2-1, the CDR3 gives the full variable domain: DGGITQSPKYLFRKEGQNVTLSCEQNLNHDAMYWYRQDPGQGLRLIYYSQIVNDFQKGDIAEGYSVSREKKESFPLTVTSAQKNPTAFYLCASSSDDLELRLNEQFFGPGTRLTVL.